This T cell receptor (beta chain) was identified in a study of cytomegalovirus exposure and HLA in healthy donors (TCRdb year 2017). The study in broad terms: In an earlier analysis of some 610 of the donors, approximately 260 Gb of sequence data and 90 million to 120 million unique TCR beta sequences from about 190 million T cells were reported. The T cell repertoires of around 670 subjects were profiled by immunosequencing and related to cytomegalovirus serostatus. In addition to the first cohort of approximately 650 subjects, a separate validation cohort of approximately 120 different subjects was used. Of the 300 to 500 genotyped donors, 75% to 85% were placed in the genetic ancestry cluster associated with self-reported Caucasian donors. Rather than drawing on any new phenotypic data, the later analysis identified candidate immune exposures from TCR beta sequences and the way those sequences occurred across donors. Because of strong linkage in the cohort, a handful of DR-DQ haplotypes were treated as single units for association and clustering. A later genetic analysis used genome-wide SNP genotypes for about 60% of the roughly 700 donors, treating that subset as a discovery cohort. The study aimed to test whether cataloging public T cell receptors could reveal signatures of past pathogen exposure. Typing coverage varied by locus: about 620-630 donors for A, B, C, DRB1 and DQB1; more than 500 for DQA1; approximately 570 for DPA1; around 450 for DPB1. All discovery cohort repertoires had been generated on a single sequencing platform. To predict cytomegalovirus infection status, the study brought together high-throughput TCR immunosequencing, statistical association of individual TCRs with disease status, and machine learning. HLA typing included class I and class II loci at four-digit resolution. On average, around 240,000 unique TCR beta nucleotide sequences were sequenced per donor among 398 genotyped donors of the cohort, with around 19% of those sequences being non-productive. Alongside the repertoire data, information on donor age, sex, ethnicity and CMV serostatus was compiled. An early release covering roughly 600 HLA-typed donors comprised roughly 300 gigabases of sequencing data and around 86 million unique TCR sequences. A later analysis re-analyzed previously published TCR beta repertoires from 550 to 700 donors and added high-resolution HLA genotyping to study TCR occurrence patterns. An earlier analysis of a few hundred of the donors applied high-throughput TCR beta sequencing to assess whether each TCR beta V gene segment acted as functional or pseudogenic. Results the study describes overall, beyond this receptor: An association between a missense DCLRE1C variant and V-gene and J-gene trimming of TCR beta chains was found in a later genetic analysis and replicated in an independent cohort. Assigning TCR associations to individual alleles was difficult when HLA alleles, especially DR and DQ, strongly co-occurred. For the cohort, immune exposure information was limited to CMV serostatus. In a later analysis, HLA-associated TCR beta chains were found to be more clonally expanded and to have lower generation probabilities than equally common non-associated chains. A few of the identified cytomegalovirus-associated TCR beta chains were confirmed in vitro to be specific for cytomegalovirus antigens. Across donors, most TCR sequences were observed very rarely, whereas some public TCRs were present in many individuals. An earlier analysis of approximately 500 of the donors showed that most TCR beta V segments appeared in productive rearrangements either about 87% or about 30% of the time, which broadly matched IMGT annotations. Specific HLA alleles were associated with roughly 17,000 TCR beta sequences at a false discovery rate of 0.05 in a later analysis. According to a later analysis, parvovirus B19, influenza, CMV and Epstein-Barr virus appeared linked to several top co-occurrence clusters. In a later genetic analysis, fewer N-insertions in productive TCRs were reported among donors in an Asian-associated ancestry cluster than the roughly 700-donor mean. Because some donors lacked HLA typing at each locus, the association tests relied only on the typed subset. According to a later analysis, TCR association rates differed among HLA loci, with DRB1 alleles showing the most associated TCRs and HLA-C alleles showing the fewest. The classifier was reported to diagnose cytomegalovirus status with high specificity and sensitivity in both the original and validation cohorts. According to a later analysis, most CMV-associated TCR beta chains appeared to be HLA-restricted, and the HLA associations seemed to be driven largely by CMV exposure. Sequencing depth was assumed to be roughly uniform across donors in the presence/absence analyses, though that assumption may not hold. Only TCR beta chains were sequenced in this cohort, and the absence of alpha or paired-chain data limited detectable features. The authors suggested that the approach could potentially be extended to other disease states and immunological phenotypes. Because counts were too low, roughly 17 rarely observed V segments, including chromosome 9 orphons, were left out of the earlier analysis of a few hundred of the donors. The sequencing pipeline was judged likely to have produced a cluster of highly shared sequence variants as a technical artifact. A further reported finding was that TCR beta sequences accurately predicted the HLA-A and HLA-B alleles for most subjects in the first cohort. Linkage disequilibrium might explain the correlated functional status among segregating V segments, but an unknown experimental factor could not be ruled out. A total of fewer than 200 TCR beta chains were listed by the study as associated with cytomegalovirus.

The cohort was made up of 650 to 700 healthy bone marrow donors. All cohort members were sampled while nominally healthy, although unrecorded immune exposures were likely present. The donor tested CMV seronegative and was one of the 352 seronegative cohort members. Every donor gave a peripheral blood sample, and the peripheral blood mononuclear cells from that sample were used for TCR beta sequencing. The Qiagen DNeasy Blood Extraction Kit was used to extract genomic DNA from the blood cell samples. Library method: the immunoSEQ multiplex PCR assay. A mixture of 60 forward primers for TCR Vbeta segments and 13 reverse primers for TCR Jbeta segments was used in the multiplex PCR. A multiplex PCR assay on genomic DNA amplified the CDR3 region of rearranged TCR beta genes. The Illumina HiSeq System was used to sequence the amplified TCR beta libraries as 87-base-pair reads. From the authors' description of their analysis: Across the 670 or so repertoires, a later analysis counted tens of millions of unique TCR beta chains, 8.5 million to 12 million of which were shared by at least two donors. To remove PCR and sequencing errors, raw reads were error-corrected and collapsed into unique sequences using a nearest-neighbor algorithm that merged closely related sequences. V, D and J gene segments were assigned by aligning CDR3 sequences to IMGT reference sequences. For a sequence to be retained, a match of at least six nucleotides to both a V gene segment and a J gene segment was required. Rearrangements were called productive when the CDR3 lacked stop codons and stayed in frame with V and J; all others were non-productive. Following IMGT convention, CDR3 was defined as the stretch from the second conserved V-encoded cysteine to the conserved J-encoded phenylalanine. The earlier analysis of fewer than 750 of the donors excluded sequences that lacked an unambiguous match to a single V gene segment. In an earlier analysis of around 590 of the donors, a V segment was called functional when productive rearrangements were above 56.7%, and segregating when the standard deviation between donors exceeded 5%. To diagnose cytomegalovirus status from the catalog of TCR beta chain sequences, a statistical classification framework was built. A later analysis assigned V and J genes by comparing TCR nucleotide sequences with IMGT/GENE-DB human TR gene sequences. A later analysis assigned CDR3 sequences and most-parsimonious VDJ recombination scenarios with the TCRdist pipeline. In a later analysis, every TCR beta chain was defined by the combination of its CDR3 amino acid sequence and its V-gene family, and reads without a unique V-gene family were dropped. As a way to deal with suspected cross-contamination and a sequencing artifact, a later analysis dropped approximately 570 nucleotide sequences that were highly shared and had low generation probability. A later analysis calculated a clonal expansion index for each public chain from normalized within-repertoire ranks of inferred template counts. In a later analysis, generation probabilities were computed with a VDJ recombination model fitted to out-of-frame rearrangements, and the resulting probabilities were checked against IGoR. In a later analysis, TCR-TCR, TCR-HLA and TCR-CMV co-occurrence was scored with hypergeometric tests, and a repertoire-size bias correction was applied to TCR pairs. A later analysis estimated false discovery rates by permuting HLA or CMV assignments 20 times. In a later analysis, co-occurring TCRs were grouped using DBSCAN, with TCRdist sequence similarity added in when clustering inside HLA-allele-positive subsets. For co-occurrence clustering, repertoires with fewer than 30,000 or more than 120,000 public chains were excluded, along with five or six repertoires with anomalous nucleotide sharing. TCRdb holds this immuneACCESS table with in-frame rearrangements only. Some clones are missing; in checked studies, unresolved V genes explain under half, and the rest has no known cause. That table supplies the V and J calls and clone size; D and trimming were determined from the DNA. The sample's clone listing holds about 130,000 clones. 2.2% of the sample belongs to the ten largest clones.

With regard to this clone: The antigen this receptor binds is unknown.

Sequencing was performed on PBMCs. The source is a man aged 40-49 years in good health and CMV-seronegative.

In nucleotides, the sequence is TGTGCCAGCAGCTCCGTAGCCCGACAGGGGTTCAGCTATGGCTACACCTTC. Its protein is CASSSVARQGFSYGYTF. The chain couples TRBV7-9 to TRBJ1-2; 8 junctional bases match TRBD1. CDR1 and CDR2 are drawn from the germline V gene (reference sequence): SEHNR, FQNEAQ. The CDR3, from cysteine to phenylalanine, totals 17 residues. Only the CDR3 portion is preserved as DNA: 51 bases, with reading frame beginning at the first base. V and J are trimmed by 4 bases and 4 bases, and the gene matches miss 14 bases of the junction.